This T cell receptor (beta chain) was retrieved from a study of T cells after yellow fever vaccination. Across the whole study: Researchers used SMART-Seq v4 Ultra Low Input to prepare fractions that had low cell numbers.

This clonotype was detected ten times or more. Antigen: not known. Germline lookup yields CDR1 SGHRS and CDR2 YFSETQ. Trimming took off 0 bases at V and 1 base at J, with 10 bases between the two ends. This CDR3 comprises 15 residues. Whole-study findings and limits: The CD4 compartment and the CD8 compartment contained a small share of clonotypes in common. Weaker overall was a secondary response that nonetheless peaked faster, on day 5 versus 15.

Template-switching 5'RACE yielded the TCR cDNA; a universal primer site and UMIs were added in the process. TCRdb passed the 5' RACE reads through MiXCR, listing each CDR3 protein once. The sample has hundreds of thousands of distinct CDR3 sequences, less than 4.5% seen once. The sequences come from PBMCs, collected on the day of the yellow fever booster vaccination. The receptor was derived from a man aged 18 to 30 who received the YFV17D yellow fever vaccine. The J gene is TRBJ1-1, the V gene TRBV5-1, with D possibly TRBD1 on 6 matching bases. The CDR3: CASSLAARGNTEAFF. The CDR3, as DNA: TGCGCCAGCAGCTTGGCGGCCAGGGGGAACACTGAAGCTTTCTTT. The whole variable domain, remainder taken from reference TRBV5-1 and TRBJ1-1, is KAGVTQTPRYLIKTRGQQVTLSCSPISGHRSVSWYQQTPGQGLQFLFEYFSETQRNKGNFPGRFSGRQFSNSRSEMNVSTLELGDSALYLCASSLAARGNTEAFFGQGTRLTVV.